This TCR beta chain was observed in a study of cytomegalovirus exposure and HLA in healthy donors. Overall study context: When 350 to 500 donors were genotyped, around 77% of them were found to fall in the Caucasian-associated ancestry cluster.

This clone was seen more than once but under ten times. Its antigen remains unidentified. Study conclusions and caveats: Some segments of the V type, notably TRBV6-2 and TRBV6-3, were excluded as indistinguishable. Accounts indicate the classifier identified cytomegalovirus status with strong specificity and sensitivity.

PCR amplification relied on 60 Vbeta primers (plus 13 Jbeta primers). TCRdb's table, derived via immunoSEQ multiplex PCR, lists solely in-frame clones and lacks some. The sample has more than 150,000 clones; roughly 80% are singletons. In germline, CDR1 is MNHNS, CDR2 SASEGT. The V gene lost 2 bases and the J gene lost 0 bases, with 14 bases spanning the gap. The CDR3 is 18 amino acids. The rearrangement links TRBV6-1 to TRBJ2-6; D gene uncertain. The sequence came from a woman younger than 30 in good health and CMV-seronegative. The sample was PBMCs. This chain's CDR3 is CASSEKRHVPSGANVLTF. CDR3 coding DNA: TGTGCCAGCAGTGAAAAGAGACACGTACCCTCTGGGGCCAACGTCCTGACTTTC.